The 14 T cell receptor beta chains given below trace back to one sample, sequenced in a study of cytomegalovirus exposure and HLA in healthy donors. Researchers ran the PCR with 60 Vbeta and 13 Jbeta primers. Produced via immunoSEQ multiplex PCR; TCRdb's table is partial and in-frame only. The sample lists around 150,000 clones, roughly three quarters occurring once. Sample: PBMCs. These receptors originate from a man between 18 and 29 years old in good health and CMV-seronegative.

The rearrangement links TRBV11-2 to TRBJ1-1, with D tentatively TRBD1 (6 bases). Germline CDR1 and CDR2: SGHAT and FQNNGV. The CDR3 spans 14 residues. V lost 1 base, J lost 6 bases, and 12 bases lay in between. The CDR3 bases are TGTGCCAGCAGCTTAGTTCCAGGGGCCCCTGAAGCTTTCTTT. It translates to CASSLVPGAPEAFF.

This clone occurred a few times. The J gene is TRBJ2-3, the V gene TRBV15, with 10 positions matching TRBD2. The CDR3 extends over 14 amino acids. J was trimmed by 4 bases and V by 4 bases; bases with no gene match: 2. Germline V CDR1 and CDR2: LNHNV, YYDKDF (reference sequence). CDR3 sequence (DNA): TGTGCCACCAGCACTAGCGGGAGCTCAGATACGCAGTATTTT. Its translation is CATSTSGSSDTQYF.

This clone was counted a single time. The chain uses TRBV19 and TRBJ1-5; no reliable D call. This CDR3 spans 13 amino acids. The germline V and J ends were trimmed by 1 base and 9 bases, with 10 bases remaining between them. The V gene's germline CDR1 is LNHDA and CDR2 SQIVND (reference sequence). The CDR3 nucleotides read TGTGCCAGTAGTATAGCCACCCCTACGCCCCAGCATTTT. Translating it yields CASSIATPTPQHF.

The J gene is TRBJ2-1, the V gene TRBV7-8, with a possible D match to TRBD1 (6 bases). CDR1 is SGHVS and CDR2 is FQNEAQ in the germline V gene. V was shortened by 5 bases and J by 6 bases, with 14 bases between the two germline ends. The CDR3 spans 14 residues. The CDR3 loop is CASSPLRGGNEQFF. The CDR3 region has the DNA TGTGCCAGCAGCCCGCTCCGAGGGGGCAATGAGCAGTTCTTC.

The rearrangement links TRBV28 to TRBJ2-4; 8 nucleotides match TRBD1. Losses at the gene ends were 7 bases for V and 1 base for J; bases not matched to a gene: 6. There are 15 residues in the CDR3. CDR1 and CDR2 (germline): MDHEN, SYDVKM. The CDR3 region has the DNA TGTGCCAGCACAGACCAGGGGGCGGCCAAAAACATTCAGTACTTC. As protein: CASTDQGAAKNIQYF.

The table lists this clone with a count of one. The CDR3 DNA reads TGTGCCAGCAGCTTGACTAAAAATGAGCAGTTCTTC. Translation gives CASSLTKNEQFF. The chain links TRBV7-2 to TRBJ2-1; possible D gene TRBD2, 5 bases. The germline gives CDR1 SGHTA, CDR2 FQGNSA. V gave up 3 bases and J gave up 7 bases, with 7 bases separating them. The CDR3 totals 12 residues.

The chain combines TRBV18 with TRBJ2-5; TRBD1 matches at 8 bases. V shed 5 bases, J shed 1 base, and the junction held 6 bases outside the gene matches. The CDR3 consists of 15 residues. Looked up from germline, CDR1 is KGHSH and CDR2 is LQKENI. The CDR3 is CASSTWTGPQETQYF. CDR3 in DNA: TGTGCCAGCTCAACATGGACAGGGCCCCAAGAGACCCAGTACTTC.

The chain joins TRBV2 to TRBJ1-4, with a tentative D call TRBD1 (6 bases). V was shortened by 3 bases and J by 8 bases, with 10 bases between the two germline ends. Germline CDR1 and CDR2: SNHLY and FYNNEI. The CDR3 is 13 amino acids. The CDR3 loop reads CASSDQGIEKLFF. CDR3 DNA: TGTGCCAGCAGTGATCAGGGGATCGAAAAACTGTTTTTT.

The chain is built from TRBV5-1 and TRBJ2-7; TRBD1 aligns across 7 bases. This CDR3 has 16 residues. With V trimmed by 0 bases and J by 2 bases, 8 bases remained unmatched. Looked up from germline, CDR1 is SGHRS and CDR2 is YFSETQ. In DNA, the CDR3 is TGCGCCAGCAGCTTGGCGTCGCTGGGACAGACCTACGAGCAGTACTTC. The encoded protein is CASSLASLGQTYEQYF.

The rearrangement uses TRBV5-5 and TRBJ2-7, with a possible D match to TRBD2 (6 bases). V gave up 4 bases and J gave up 2 bases, with 13 bases separating them. Germline assignment: CDR1 SGHKS and CDR2 YYEKEE (reference sequence). The CDR3 spans 14 residues. This chain's CDR3 is CASSTGVGTYEQYF. The CDR3 region has the DNA TGTGCCAGCAGCACGGGGGTGGGAACCTACGAGCAGTACTTC.

The chain combines TRBV2 with TRBJ2-3; D ambiguous. Trimming left V 1 base short and J 0 bases short, with 5 bases between. There are 14 residues in the CDR3. Germline CDR1 and CDR2: SNHLY and FYNNEI. This chain's CDR3 is CASSEGLSTDTQYF. The CDR3 DNA reads TGTGCCAGCAGTGAAGGGCTGAGCACAGATACGCAGTATTTT.

The chain links TRBV5-4 to TRBJ2-2; 7 bases agree with TRBD2. This CDR3 is 14 amino acids long. The junction had 8 bases not matched to a gene; V was cut back by 4 bases and J by 8 bases. Germline V gives CDR1 SGHNT, CDR2 YYREEE (reference sequence). The CDR3 is CASSPEGGPGELFF. The CDR3 DNA reads as TGTGCCAGCAGCCCGGAGGGAGGGCCAGGGGAGCTGTTTTTT.

The V and J genes are TRBV5-1 and TRBJ2-5; 10 bases match TRBD1. The J call is uncertain, as TRBJ2-7 better fits the DNA end. The germline V gene has CDR1 SGHRS and CDR2 YFSETQ. This CDR3 spans 15 amino acids. CDR3 protein: CASSFGQGETYEQYF. CDR3 coding DNA: TGCGCCAGCAGTTTCGGACAGGGGGAAACCTACGAGCAGTACTTC.

The gene calls are TRBV18 and TRBJ2-5; TRBD1 is a possible D gene (6 bases). Germline V gives CDR1 KGHSH, CDR2 LQKENI. This CDR3 has 15 amino acids. Trimming shortened V by 4 bases and J by 4 bases, and 16 bases separated the two germline ends. The chain's CDR3 is CASSLGAGVRETQYF. In DNA form, the CDR3 reads TGTGCCAGCTCACTGGGGGCAGGGGTGCGAGAGACCCAGTACTTC.